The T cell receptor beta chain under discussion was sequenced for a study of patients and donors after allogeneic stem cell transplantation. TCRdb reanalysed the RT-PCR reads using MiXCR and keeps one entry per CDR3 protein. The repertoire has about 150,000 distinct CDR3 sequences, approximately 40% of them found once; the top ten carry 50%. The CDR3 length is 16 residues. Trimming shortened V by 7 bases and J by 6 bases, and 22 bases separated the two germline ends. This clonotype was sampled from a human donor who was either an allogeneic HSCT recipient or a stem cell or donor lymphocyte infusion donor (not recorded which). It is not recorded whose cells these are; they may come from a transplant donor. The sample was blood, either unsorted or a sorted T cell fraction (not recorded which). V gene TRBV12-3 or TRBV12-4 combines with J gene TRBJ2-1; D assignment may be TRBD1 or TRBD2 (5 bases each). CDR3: CASNLGTQGPSNEQFF. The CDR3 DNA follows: TGTGCCAGCAATCTCGGGACCCAGGGACCTTCCAATGAGCAGTTCTTC.